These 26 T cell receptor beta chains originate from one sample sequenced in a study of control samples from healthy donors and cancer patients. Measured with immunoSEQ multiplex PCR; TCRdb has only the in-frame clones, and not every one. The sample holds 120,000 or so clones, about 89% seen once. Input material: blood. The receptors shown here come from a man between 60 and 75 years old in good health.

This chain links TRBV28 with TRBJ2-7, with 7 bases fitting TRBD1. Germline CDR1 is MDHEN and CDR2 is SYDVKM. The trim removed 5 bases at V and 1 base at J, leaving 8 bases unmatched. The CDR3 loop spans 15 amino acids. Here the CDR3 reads CASSAGGIDSYEQYF. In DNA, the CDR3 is TGTGCCAGCAGTGCAGGGGGTATTGATTCCTACGAGCAGTACTTC. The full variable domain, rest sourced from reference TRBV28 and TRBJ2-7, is DVKVTQSSRYLVKRTGEKVFLECVQDMDHENMFWYRQDPGLGLRLIYFSYDVKMKEKGDIPEGYSVSREKKERFSLILESASTNQTSMYLCASSAGGIDSYEQYFGPGTRLTVT.

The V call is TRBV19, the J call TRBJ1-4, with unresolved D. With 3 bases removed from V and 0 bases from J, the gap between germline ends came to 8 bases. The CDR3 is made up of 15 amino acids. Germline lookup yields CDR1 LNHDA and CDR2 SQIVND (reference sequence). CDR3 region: CASSIGLTTNEKLFF. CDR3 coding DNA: TGTGCCAGTAGTATCGGACTAACAACTAATGAAAAACTGTTTTTT.

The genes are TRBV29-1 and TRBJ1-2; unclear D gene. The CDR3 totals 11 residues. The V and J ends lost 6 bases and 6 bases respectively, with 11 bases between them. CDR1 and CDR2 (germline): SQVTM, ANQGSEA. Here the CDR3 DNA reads TGCAGCGTGGATTATTTGGATGGCTACACCTTC. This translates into CSVDYLDGYTF.

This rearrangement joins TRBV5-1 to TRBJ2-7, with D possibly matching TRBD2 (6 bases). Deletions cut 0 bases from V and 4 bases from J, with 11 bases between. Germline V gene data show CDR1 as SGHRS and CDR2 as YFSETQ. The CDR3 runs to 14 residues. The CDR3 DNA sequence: TGCGCCAGCAGCTTGGCCTCGGGGGTGTACGAGCAGTACTTC. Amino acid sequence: CASSLASGVYEQYF.

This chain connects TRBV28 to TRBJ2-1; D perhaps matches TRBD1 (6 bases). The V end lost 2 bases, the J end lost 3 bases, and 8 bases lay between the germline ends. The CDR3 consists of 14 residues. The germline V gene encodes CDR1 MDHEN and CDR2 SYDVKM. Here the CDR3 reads CASSLAGDYNEQFF. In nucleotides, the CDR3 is TGTGCCAGCAGTTTAGCAGGGGACTACAATGAGCAGTTCTTC. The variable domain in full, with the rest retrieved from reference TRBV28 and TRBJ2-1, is DVKVTQSSRYLVKRTGEKVFLECVQDMDHENMFWYRQDPGLGLRLIYFSYDVKMKEKGDIPEGYSVSREKKERFSLILESASTNQTSMYLCASSLAGDYNEQFFGPGTRLTVL.

The CDR3: CASIGTGGYEQYF. CDR3 nucleotide sequence: TGTGCCAGCATAGGGACAGGGGGCTACGAGCAGTACTTC. V and J are TRBV3-1 (or the pseudogene TRBV3-2) and TRBJ2-7, with 11 bases lining up with TRBD1. Trimming cost V 7 bases and J 3 bases; bases outside gene matches: 2. The CDR3 extends over 13 amino acids. CDR1 and CDR2 from the germline V gene are LGHDT and YNNKEL (reference sequence).

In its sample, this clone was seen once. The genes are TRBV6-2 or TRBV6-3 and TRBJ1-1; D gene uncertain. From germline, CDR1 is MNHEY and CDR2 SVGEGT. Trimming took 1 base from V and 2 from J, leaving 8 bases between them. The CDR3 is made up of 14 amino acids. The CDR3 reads CASSYLQANTEAFF. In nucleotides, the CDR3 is TGTGCCAGCAGTTACTTACAAGCTAACACTGAAGCTTTCTTT.

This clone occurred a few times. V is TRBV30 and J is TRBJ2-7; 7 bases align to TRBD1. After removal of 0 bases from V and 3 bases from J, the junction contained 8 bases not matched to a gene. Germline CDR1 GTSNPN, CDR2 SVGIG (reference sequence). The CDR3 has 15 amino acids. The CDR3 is CAWSVRGTVVYEQYF. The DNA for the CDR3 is TGTGCCTGGAGTGTAAGGGGGACAGTAGTCTACGAGCAGTACTTC.

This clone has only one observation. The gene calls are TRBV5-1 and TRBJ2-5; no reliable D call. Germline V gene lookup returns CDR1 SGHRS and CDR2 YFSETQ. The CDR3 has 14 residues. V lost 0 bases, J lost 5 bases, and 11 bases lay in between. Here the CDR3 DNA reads TGCGCCAGCAGCTTGGTGGTGTCGTCTGAGACCCAGTACTTC. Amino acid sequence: CASSLVVSSETQYF.

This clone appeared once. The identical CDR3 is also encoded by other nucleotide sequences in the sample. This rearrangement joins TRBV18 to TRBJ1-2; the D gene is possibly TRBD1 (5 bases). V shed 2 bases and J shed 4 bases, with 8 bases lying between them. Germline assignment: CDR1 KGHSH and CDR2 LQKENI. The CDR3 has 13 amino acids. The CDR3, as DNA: TGTGCCAGCTCACCAGGGGGGAGCTATGGCTACACCTTC. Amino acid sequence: CASSPGGSYGYTF.

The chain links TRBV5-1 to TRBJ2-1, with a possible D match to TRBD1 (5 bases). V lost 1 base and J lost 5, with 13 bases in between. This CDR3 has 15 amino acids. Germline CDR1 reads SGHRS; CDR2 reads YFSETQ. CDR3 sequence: CASSLYGDSNNEQFF. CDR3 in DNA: TGCGCCAGCAGCTTGTACGGAGACAGTAACAATGAGCAGTTCTTC. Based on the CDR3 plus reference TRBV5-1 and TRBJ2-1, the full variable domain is KAGVTQTPRYLIKTRGQQVTLSCSPISGHRSVSWYQQTPGQGLQFLFEYFSETQRNKGNFPGRFSGRQFSNSRSEMNVSTLELGDSALYLCASSLYGDSNNEQFFGPGTRLTVL.

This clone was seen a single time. DNA for the CDR3: TGTGCCAGCATAACCTCGGGAGATCAGCCCCAGCATTTT. Amino acids: CASITSGDQPQHF. This sequence joins TRBV28 and TRBJ1-5; D is unclear. V was shortened by 7 bases and J by 5 bases, with 12 bases between the two germline ends. From germline, CDR1 is MDHEN and CDR2 SYDVKM. This CDR3 spans 13 amino acids. Variable domain in full (rest from reference TRBV28 and TRBJ1-5): DVKVTQSSRYLVKRTGEKVFLECVQDMDHENMFWYRQDPGLGLRLIYFSYDVKMKEKGDIPEGYSVSREKKERFSLILESASTNQTSMYLCASITSGDQPQHFGDGTRLSIL.

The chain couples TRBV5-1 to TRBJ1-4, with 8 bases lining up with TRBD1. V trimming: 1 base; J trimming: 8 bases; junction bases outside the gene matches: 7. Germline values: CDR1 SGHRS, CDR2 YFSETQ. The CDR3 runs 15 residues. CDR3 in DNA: TGCGCCAGCAGCTTGTCAGGGGGCCGGGAAGAAAAACTGTTTTTT. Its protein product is CASSLSGGREEKLFF.

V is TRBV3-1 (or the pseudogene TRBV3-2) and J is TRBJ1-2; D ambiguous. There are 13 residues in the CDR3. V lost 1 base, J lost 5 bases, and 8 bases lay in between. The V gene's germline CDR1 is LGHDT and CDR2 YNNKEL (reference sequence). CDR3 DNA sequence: TGTGCCAGCAGCCAAGGATATAAATATGGCTACACCTTC. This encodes CASSQGYKYGYTF.

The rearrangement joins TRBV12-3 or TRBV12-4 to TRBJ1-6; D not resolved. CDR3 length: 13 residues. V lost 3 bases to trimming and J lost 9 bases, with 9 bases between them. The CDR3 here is CASSFAGGSPLHF. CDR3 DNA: TGTGCCAGCAGTTTCGCAGGAGGTTCACCCCTCCACTTT.

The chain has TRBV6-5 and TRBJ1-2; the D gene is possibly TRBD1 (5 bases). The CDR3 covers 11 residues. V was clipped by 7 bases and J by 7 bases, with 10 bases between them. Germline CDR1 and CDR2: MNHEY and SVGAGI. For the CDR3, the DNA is TGTGCCAGCAAGAGGGGTGGTGGCTACACCTTC. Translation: CASKRGGGYTF.

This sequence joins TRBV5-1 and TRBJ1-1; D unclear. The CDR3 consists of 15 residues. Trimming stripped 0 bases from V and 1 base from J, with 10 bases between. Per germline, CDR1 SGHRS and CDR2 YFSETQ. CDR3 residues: CASSLGRATNTEAFF. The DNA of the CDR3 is TGCGCCAGCAGCTTGGGACGGGCTACGAACACTGAAGCTTTCTTT. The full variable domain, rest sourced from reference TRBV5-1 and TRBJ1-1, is KAGVTQTPRYLIKTRGQQVTLSCSPISGHRSVSWYQQTPGQGLQFLFEYFSETQRNKGNFPGRFSGRQFSNSRSEMNVSTLELGDSALYLCASSLGRATNTEAFFGQGTRLTVV.

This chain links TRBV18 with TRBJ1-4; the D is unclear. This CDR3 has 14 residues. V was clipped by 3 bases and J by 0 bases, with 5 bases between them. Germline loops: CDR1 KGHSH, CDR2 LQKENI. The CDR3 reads CASSPGTTNEKLFF. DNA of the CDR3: TGTGCCAGCTCACCCGGGACAACTAATGAAAAACTGTTTTTT.

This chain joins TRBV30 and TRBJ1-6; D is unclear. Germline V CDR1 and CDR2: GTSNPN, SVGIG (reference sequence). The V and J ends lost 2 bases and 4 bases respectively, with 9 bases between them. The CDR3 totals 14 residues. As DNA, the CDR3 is TGTGCCTGGAGTTCGCACAGTTATAATTCACCCCTCCACTTT. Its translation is CAWSSHSYNSPLHF.

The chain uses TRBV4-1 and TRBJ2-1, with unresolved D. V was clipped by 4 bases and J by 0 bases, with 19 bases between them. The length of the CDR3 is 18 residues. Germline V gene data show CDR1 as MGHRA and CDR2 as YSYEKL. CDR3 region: CASSLTLRDTSSYNEQFF. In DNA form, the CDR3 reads TGCGCCAGCAGCCTGACGCTCCGAGACACGAGCTCCTACAATGAGCAGTTCTTC.

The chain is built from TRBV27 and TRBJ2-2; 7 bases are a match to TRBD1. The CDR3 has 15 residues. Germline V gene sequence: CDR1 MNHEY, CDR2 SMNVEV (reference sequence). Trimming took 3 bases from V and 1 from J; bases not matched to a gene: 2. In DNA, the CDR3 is TGTGCCAGCAGTTTCGGGACAGAGAACACCGGGGAGCTGTTTTTT. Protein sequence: CASSFGTENTGELFF.

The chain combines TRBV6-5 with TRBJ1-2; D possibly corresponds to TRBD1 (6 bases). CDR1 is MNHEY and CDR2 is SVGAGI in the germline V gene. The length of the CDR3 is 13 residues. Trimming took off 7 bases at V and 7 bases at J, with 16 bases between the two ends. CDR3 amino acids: CASTKRGGGGYTF. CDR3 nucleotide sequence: TGTGCCAGCACTAAGCGAGGGGGAGGTGGCTACACCTTC.

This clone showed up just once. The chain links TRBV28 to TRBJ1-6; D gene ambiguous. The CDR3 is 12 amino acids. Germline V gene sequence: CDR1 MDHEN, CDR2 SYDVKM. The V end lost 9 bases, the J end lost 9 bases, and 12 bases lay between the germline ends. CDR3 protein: CASIGEGSPLHF. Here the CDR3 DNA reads TGTGCCAGTATAGGTGAGGGTTCACCCCTCCACTTT.

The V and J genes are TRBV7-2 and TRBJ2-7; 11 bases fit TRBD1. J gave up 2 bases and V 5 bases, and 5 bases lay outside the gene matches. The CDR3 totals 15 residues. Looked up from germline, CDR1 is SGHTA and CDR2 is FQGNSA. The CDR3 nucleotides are TGTGCCAGCAGCCCTGGGACAGGGGGACCCTACGAGCAGTACTTC. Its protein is CASSPGTGGPYEQYF.

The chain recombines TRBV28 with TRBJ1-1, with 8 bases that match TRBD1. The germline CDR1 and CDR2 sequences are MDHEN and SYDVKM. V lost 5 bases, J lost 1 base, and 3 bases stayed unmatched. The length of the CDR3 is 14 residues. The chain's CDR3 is CASSLGTGNTEAFF. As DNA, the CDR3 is TGTGCCAGCAGTCTAGGGACAGGGAACACTGAAGCTTTCTTT.

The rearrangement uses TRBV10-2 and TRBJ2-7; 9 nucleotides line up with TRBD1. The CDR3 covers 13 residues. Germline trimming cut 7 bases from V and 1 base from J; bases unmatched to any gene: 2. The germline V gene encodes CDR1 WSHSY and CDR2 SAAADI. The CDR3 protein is CASKQGASYEQYF. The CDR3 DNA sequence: TGCGCCAGCAAACAGGGGGCGTCCTACGAGCAGTACTTC.